The 26 T cell receptor beta chains in this list originate from one sample, sequenced in a study of shared clonotypes between healthy human individuals. Sequencing used immunoSEQ multiplex PCR; TCRdb keeps in-frame clones, though not all of them. The table lists 2,500,000 or so clones, 80% to 95% of them singletons, with 0.37% in the top ten. Sequences were obtained from naive CD4+ T cells from PBMCs. Subset noted: CD45RA+ positively selected. The origin of the receptors is a man aged 18 to 30 in good health. Some clones in this sample may be carry-over from other donors' samples.

This rearrangement joins TRBV30 to TRBJ2-7; 7 bases are shared with TRBD2. Germline assignment: CDR1 GTSNPN and CDR2 SVGIG (reference sequence). Trimming removed 3 bases from V and 3 bases from J; junction bases left unmatched: 8. The CDR3 has 14 amino acids. As DNA, the CDR3 is TGTGCCTGGAGAAACGGACTAGACTTCTACGAGCAGTACTTC. This codes for CAWRNGLDFYEQYF.

This chain connects TRBV12-5 to TRBJ2-3, with 10 bases identical to TRBD2. V was clipped by 5 bases and J by 6 bases; unmatched bases: 8. CDR1 and CDR2 (germline): LGHNT, FRNRAP. This CDR3 spans 15 amino acids. CDR3: CASGLGLASPDTQYF. The CDR3 nucleotides read TGTGCTAGTGGTCTGGGACTAGCGAGTCCCGATACGCAGTATTTT.

V and J are TRBV28 and TRBJ1-5; D unclear. In germline, CDR1 is MDHEN, CDR2 SYDVKM. V dropped 6 bases and J dropped 3 bases, with 18 bases sitting between them. This CDR3 has 16 residues. CDR3 sequence reads: CASSPRAQDHNQPQHF. The CDR3 DNA reads as TGTGCCAGCAGCCCCCGGGCCCAGGATCACAATCAGCCCCAGCATTTT. Looking up the rest from reference TRBV28 and TRBJ1-5 gives the full variable domain: DVKVTQSSRYLVKRTGEKVFLECVQDMDHENMFWYRQDPGLGLRLIYFSYDVKMKEKGDIPEGYSVSREKKERFSLILESASTNQTSMYLCASSPRAQDHNQPQHFGDGTRLSIL.

This clone was picked up one time. The chain joins TRBV7-6 to TRBJ2-5; no reliable D call. The V and J ends lost 1 base and 5 bases respectively, with 8 bases between them. CDR1 is SGHVS and CDR2 is FNYEAQ in the germline V gene. The length of the CDR3 is 13 residues. CDR3 in DNA: TGTGCCAGCAGCTTAGGTGCGTGGGAGACCCAGTACTTC. Its protein product is CASSLGAWETQYF.

This chain connects TRBV5-1 to TRBJ2-2; D ambiguous. Germline CDR1 SGHRS, CDR2 YFSETQ. Trimming pared 4 bases from V and 2 bases from J, leaving 9 bases between. The CDR3 is 14 residues long. CDR3 sequence (DNA): TGCGCCAGCAGCGCAGAACCTAACACCGGGGAGCTGTTTTTT. Its protein is CASSAEPNTGELFF. Looking up the rest from reference TRBV5-1 and TRBJ2-2 gives the full variable domain: KAGVTQTPRYLIKTRGQQVTLSCSPISGHRSVSWYQQTPGQGLQFLFEYFSETQRNKGNFPGRFSGRQFSNSRSEMNVSTLELGDSALYLCASSAEPNTGELFFGEGSRLTVL.

In this sample, this clone turned up once. This chain connects TRBV7-9 to TRBJ1-2; the D is unclear. Trimming shortened V by 0 bases and J by 2 bases, and 16 bases separated the two germline ends. In germline, CDR1 is SEHNR, CDR2 FQNEAQ (reference sequence). The CDR3 sequence is 17 residues long. CDR3: CASSLASANLRNYGYTF. CDR3 DNA sequence: TGTGCCAGCAGCTTAGCCAGCGCTAATCTGAGAAACTATGGCTACACCTTC.

The CDR3 DNA reads as TGTGCCAGCAGCACCCATGAAGGGGGCTGGCAGCCCCAGCATTTT. The encoded protein is CASSTHEGGWQPQHF. The chain uses TRBV21-1 and TRBJ1-5; TRBD1 was called by the table and not checked on the DNA. TRBV21-1 corresponds to a pseudogene. CDR3 length: 15 residues.

The chain recombines TRBV7-9 with TRBJ2-1; 16 bases align to TRBD2. V shed 5 bases and J 2 bases; nucleotides not matched to a gene: 6. The CDR3 runs to 18 residues. The germline V gene has CDR1 SEHNR and CDR2 FQNEAQ (reference sequence). The CDR3 DNA follows: TGTGCCAGCAGCCCACTGGGACTAGCGGGAGGGGCCTACAATGAGCAGTTCTTC. Its translation: CASSPLGLAGGAYNEQFF.

This sequence joins TRBV19 and TRBJ2-2, with TRBD1 matching 8 bases. The J segment lost 6 bases and the V segment lost 1 base, leaving 10 bases of the junction unmatched. Per the germline V gene, CDR1 is LNHDA and CDR2 is SQIVND (reference sequence). The CDR3 consists of 17 residues. CDR3 sequence reads: CASSIAPRGLWAGELFF. As DNA, the CDR3 is TGTGCCAGTAGTATAGCCCCCAGGGGGCTGTGGGCCGGGGAGCTGTTTTTT.

This clone was seen just once. The chain recombines TRBV6-1 with TRBJ2-3, with D maybe TRBD1 (6 bases). Trimming removed 6 bases from V and 5 bases from J, with 12 bases in between. The length of the CDR3 is 13 residues. Germline loops: CDR1 MNHNS, CDR2 SASEGT. The CDR3 sequence is CASRGNRVDTQYF. Written as DNA, the CDR3 is TGTGCCAGCAGGGGAAACAGGGTAGATACGCAGTATTTT.

The chain links TRBV5-6 to TRBJ2-7; either TRBD1 or TRBD2 may fit D (6 bases each). The CDR3 extends over 15 amino acids. V lost 1 base to trimming and J lost 3 bases, with 14 bases between them. Per the germline V gene, CDR1 is SGHDT and CDR2 is YYEEEE. The CDR3 nucleotides read TGTGCCAGCAGCTTGCGGGGGACATTGTTCTACGAGCAGTACTTC. Protein product: CASSLRGTLFYEQYF.

The V gene is TRBV18, the J gene TRBJ1-2; weak D call: TRBD1 (6 bases). The V gene lost 5 bases and the J gene lost 5 bases, with 15 bases spanning the gap. The CDR3 has 14 residues. Germline values: CDR1 KGHSH, CDR2 LQKENI. CDR3 bases: TGTGCCAGCTCAACCGGGACACAGCCGTATGGCTACACCTTC. The encoded protein is CASSTGTQPYGYTF.

The V call is TRBV19, the J call TRBJ2-3; 13 nucleotides match TRBD2. The CDR3 length is 17 residues. Germline CDR1 is LNHDA and CDR2 is SQIVND (reference sequence). J was trimmed by 4 bases and V by 7 bases; bases with no gene match: 11. This chain's CDR3 is CASTGLAGSDGPDTQYF. CDR3 bases: TGTGCCAGTACGGGACTAGCGGGATCAGACGGTCCAGATACGCAGTATTTT.

J is TRBJ1-2 and V is TRBV27; 9 bases align to TRBD1. Germline CDR1 MNHEY, CDR2 SMNVEV (reference sequence). Trimming at V came to 5 bases and at J to 4 bases, leaving 5 bases not matched to a gene. The CDR3 loop spans 14 amino acids. The CDR3 is CASSGTGSSYGYTF. The CDR3, as DNA: TGTGCCAGCAGTGGGACAGGGTCGTCCTATGGCTACACCTTC.

This rearrangement joins TRBV28 to TRBJ1-2; a weak D match, TRBD1 (6 bases). The CDR3 contains 15 residues. CDR1 MDHEN and CDR2 SYDVKM come from the germline V gene. Trimming removed 3 bases from V and 2 bases from J, with 13 bases in between. This chain's CDR3 is CASSLGGPPNYGYTF. CDR3 nucleotide sequence: TGTGCCAGCAGTTTGGGGGGGCCTCCGAACTATGGCTACACCTTC.

The CDR3: CASSSRGSSYTEAFF. The DNA for the CDR3 is TGTGCCAGCAGTTCTAGGGGCAGCTCCTACACTGAAGCTTTCTTT. J is TRBJ1-1 and V is TRBV28; TRBD1 might be the D (5 bases). This CDR3 comprises 15 residues. Trimming cost V 4 bases and J 3 bases, with 15 bases left between them. The germline V gene encodes CDR1 MDHEN and CDR2 SYDVKM.

This clone was observed a single time. The genes are TRBV25-1 and TRBJ2-1, with D tentatively TRBD1 or TRBD2 (6 bases each). V lost 3 bases to trimming and J lost 0 bases, with 9 bases between them. The CDR3 covers 15 residues. Germline CDR1 and CDR2: MGHDK and SYGVNS. CDR3 amino acids: CASSDPGASYNEQFF. The CDR3 bases are TGTGCCAGCAGTGACCCGGGGGCCTCCTACAATGAGCAGTTCTTC. The variable domain in full, with the rest retrieved from reference TRBV25-1 and TRBJ2-1, is EADIYQTPRYLVIGTGKKITLECSQTMGHDKMYWYQQDPGMELHLIHYSYGVNSTEKGDLSSESTVSRIRTEHFPLTLESARPSHTSQYLCASSDPGASYNEQFFGPGTRLTVL.

The genes are TRBV29-1 and TRBJ1-2; 7 nucleotides match TRBD1. CDR3 size: 14 residues. Germline loops: CDR1 SQVTM, CDR2 ANQGSEA. V lost 1 base, J lost 8 bases, and 10 bases stayed unmatched. The CDR3 region is CSVEALQGMGGYTF. The CDR3 coding sequence is TGCAGCGTTGAAGCTTTACAGGGGATGGGCGGCTACACCTTC.

V gene TRBV27 combines with J gene TRBJ2-5; the match to TRBD1 covers 7 bases. The J segment lost 1 base and the V segment lost 5 bases, leaving 13 bases of the junction unmatched. Per the germline V gene, CDR1 is MNHEY and CDR2 is SMNVEV (reference sequence). This CDR3 is built from 17 residues. This chain's CDR3 is CASSTLDRATAQETQYF. CDR3 coding DNA: TGTGCCAGCAGTACTTTAGACAGGGCAACCGCCCAAGAGACCCAGTACTTC.

This chain uses TRBV7-9 with TRBJ2-4, with no clear D. The CDR3 runs 13 residues. The germline V gene has CDR1 SEHNR and CDR2 FQNEAQ (reference sequence). V gave up 1 base and J gave up 8 bases, with 9 bases separating them. In DNA form, the CDR3 reads TGTGCCAGCAGCTTAGTGGGGAAGCACATTCAGTACTTC. Translating gives CASSLVGKHIQYF.

This chain uses TRBV2 with TRBJ2-1; D remains ambiguous. The CDR3 extends over 13 amino acids. Germline V lookup: CDR1 SNHLY, CDR2 FYNNEI. With 3 bases removed from V and 6 bases from J, the gap between germline ends came to 9 bases. The DNA of the CDR3 is TGTGCCAGCAGTGATTTCGTTGGCAATGAGCAGTTCTTC. This sequence encodes CASSDFVGNEQFF.

The V and J genes are TRBV27 and TRBJ1-4; a weak D match, TRBD1 (5 bases). The germline V gene has CDR1 MNHEY and CDR2 SMNVEV (reference sequence). Trimming left V 2 bases short and J 0 bases short, with 10 bases between. The CDR3 runs 16 residues. The CDR3 coding sequence is TGTGCCAGCAGTTTAAGGGGAGGAACAACTAATGAAAAACTGTTTTTT. Its translation: CASSLRGGTTNEKLFF.

The chain links TRBV9 to TRBJ1-2; maybe TRBD1 (6 bases). The CDR3 covers 16 residues. With 4 bases removed from V and 4 bases from J, the gap between germline ends came to 20 bases. Germline assignment: CDR1 SGDLS and CDR2 YYNGEE. CDR3 nucleotides: TGTGCCAGCAGCCGCCGATCAGGGGCCCTATCCTATGGCTACACCTTC. Translating it yields CASSRRSGALSYGYTF.

Worth noting for this clone: Other DNA sequences in the sample encode the same CDR3. CDR3 protein: CASSYRQGTDTQYF. CDR3 bases: TGTGCCAGCAGTTACCGGCAGGGCACAGATACGCAGTATTTT. This chain uses TRBV6-5 with TRBJ2-3; D remains unclear. Trimming removed 2 bases from V and 1 base from J, with 7 bases in between. The CDR3 length is 14 residues. Germline V CDR1 and CDR2: MNHEY, SVGAGI.

The chain joins TRBV6-6 to TRBJ2-3; D is unclear. The CDR3 runs to 13 residues. Trimming shortened V by 2 bases and J by 8 bases, and 11 bases separated the two germline ends. Germline values: CDR1 MNHNY, CDR2 SVGAGI (reference sequence). Here the CDR3 DNA reads TGTGCCAGCAGTTACCTCGTTTCTACTACGCAGTATTTT. Protein product: CASSYLVSTTQYF.

The V gene is TRBV30, the J gene TRBJ2-7, with a weak D call TRBD1 (5 bases). V lost 4 bases and J lost 1, with 11 bases in between. CDR3 size: 13 residues. Germline values: CDR1 GTSNPN, CDR2 SVGIG (reference sequence). This CDR3 is CAWTEDSSYEQYF. The CDR3 DNA sequence: TGTGCCTGGACTGAAGACAGTTCCTACGAGCAGTACTTC.